Listed below are T cell receptor beta chains from one sample, sequenced in a study of early T cells in non-severe SARS-CoV-2 infection. TCRdb re-analysed the 5' RACE reads in MiXCR, keeping a single row per CDR3 protein. The sample consists of around 53,000 distinct CDR3 sequences, roughly 12% of them appearing once. This material consisted of whole blood, taken at baseline. All receptors come from an adult who was a healthcare worker with PCR-confirmed SARS-CoV-2 infection or an uninfected control (not recorded which). The CDR3 runs from the conserved cysteine through the conserved F or W. The D gene is left open where the match is weak. Clone size, where shown, is once, few, many, or a class for clones that have expanded.

>TRBD2|few|TRBV28|TRBJ2-4
CASSLTSGINIQYF
TGTGCCAGCAGTCTGACTAGCGGGATTAACATTCAGTACTTC
>TRBD2|many|TRBV7-2|TRBJ2-1
CASSFPRTSGGDNEQFF
TGTGCCAGCAGCTTCCCGCGGACTAGCGGGGGAGACAATGAGCAGTTCTTC
>NA|many|TRBV11-2|TRBJ1-2
CASKKGLSYGYTF
TGTGCCAGCAAAAAGGGGCTTAGCTATGGCTACACCTTC
>TRBD1|few|TRBV5-4|TRBJ2-5
CASSFMGQGAQYF
TGTGCCAGCAGCTTCATGGGACAGGGGGCCCAGTACTTC
>NA|few|TRBV11-2|TRBJ2-1
CASSPGGGSSYNEQFF
TGTGCCAGCAGCCCAGGGGGCGGGAGCTCCTACAATGAGCAGTTCTTC
>NA|NA|TRBV12-3/TRBV12-4|TRBJ1-1
CASSLGVWNTEAFF
TGTGCCAGCAGTTTGGGCGTTTGGAACACTGAAGCTTTCTTT
>TRBD1|few|TRBV7-9|TRBJ1-2
CASSYTGTANGYTF
TGTGCCAGCAGTTATACTGGGACAGCCAATGGCTACACCTTC
>NA|NA|TRBV11-2|TRBJ2-7
CASSHSYEQYF
TGTGCCAGCAGCCACTCCTACGAGCAGTACTTC
>TRBD2|few|TRBV20-1|TRBJ2-1
CSARELAGVTYNEQFF
TGCAGTGCTAGGGAACTAGCGGGAGTCACCTACAATGAGCAGTTCTTC
>NA|NA|TRBV28|TRBJ1-1
CASSLHTGYTEAFF
TGTGCCAGCAGTTTACATACAGGGTACACTGAAGCTTTCTTT
>NA|NA|TRBV20-1|TRBJ2-4
CSAWGQYENIQYF
TGCAGTGCTTGGGGACAATACGAAAACATTCAGTACTTC
>TRBD1|NA|TRBV6-5|TRBJ2-7
CASSSPGQGKYEQYF
TGTGCCAGCAGTTCCCCGGGACAGGGGAAGTACGAGCAGTACTTC
>TRBD2|NA|TRBV12-3/TRBV12-4|TRBJ2-7
CASGTLGTSGPKRYEQYF
TGTGCCAGCGGAACATTAGGAACTAGCGGTCCCAAGAGGTACGAGCAGTACTTC
>NA|NA|TRBV18|TRBJ2-4
CASSPPPVGVAKNIQYF
TGTGCCAGCTCACCACCGCCAGTCGGGGTAGCCAAAAACATTCAGTACTTC
>NA|few|TRBV20-1|TRBJ1-1
CSAESTAAFF
TGCAGTGCTGAAAGTACAGCGGCTTTCTTT
>NA|many|TRBV5-1|TRBJ2-6
CASSILASGANVLTF
TGCGCCAGCAGCATCCTAGCGTCTGGGGCCAACGTCCTGACTTTC
>TRBD1|many|TRBV9|TRBJ2-1
CASSVTPGTGAGEQFF
TGTGCCAGCAGCGTGACCCCCGGGACAGGGGCGGGGGAGCAGTTCTTC
>TRBD1|many|TRBV5-1|TRBJ1-1
CASSLGTGRTEAFF
TGCGCCAGCAGCTTGGGGACAGGGCGCACTGAAGCTTTCTTT
>TRBD1|NA|TRBV5-5|TRBJ2-7
CASSGGQGAPYEQYF
TGTGCCAGCAGCGGCGGGCAGGGGGCTCCCTACGAGCAGTACTTC
>TRBD1|few|TRBV7-2|TRBJ2-3
CASSTEKPGQGTDTQYF
TGTGCCAGCAGCACTGAAAAACCGGGACAGGGCACAGATACGCAGTATTTT
>NA|NA|TRBV6-2/TRBV6-3|TRBJ2-7
CASSYPKQYGLLTYEQYF
TGTGCCAGCAGTTACCCGAAGCAGTATGGCCTCCTTACCTACGAGCAGTACTTC
>TRBD1|many|TRBV18|TRBJ1-1
CASSLDRGNTEAFF
TGTGCCAGCTCACTGGACAGGGGGAACACTGAAGCTTTCTTT
>TRBD2|few|TRBV7-2|TRBJ2-3
CASSLAASTDTQYF
TGTGCCAGCAGCCTAGCGGCTAGCACAGATACGCAGTATTTT
>NA|NA|TRBV19|TRBJ1-2
CASSISTVHGYTF
TGTGCCAGTAGTATTTCTACAGTTCATGGCTACACCTTC
>NA|NA|TRBV12-3/TRBV12-4|TRBJ1-1
CASSLGVAGIDAFF
TGTGCCAGCAGTCTGGGCGTCGCGGGGATTGACGCTTTCTTT
>NA|NA|TRBV28|TRBJ1-5
CASRGVNQPQHF
TGTGCCAGCAGAGGCGTTAATCAGCCCCAGCATTTT
>TRBD2|NA|TRBV19|TRBJ2-5
CASSFSGRGLETQYF
TGTGCCAGTAGTTTTAGCGGGAGAGGTCTCGAGACCCAGTACTTC
>TRBD2|NA|TRBV5-1|TRBJ2-3
CASSFSAPGTSGTRTDTQYF
TGCGCCAGCAGCTTCTCGGCCCCCGGGACTAGCGGGACCCGAACCGATACGCAGTATTTT